What follows describes a single T cell receptor beta chain. There is no known antigen for this receptor. It has no much larger one-base neighbor in the sample; base qualities were not kept. This sample is part of a study of blood T cell repertoires in COVID-19 (dated by TCRdb to 2020 to 2022). Study-level background: Samples from collaborators originated in the United States, Italy and Spain and spanned both the acute and convalescent phases of COVID-19. Samples came from the ongoing ImmuneRACE study (first 160 participants) plus 1,254 subjects from 6 global collaborators. A de-identified subject ID, COVID-19 status, age in years and sex were almost always included in the sample metadata. The repertoires were released in a freely available public database intended as a resource for research on the immune response to SARS-CoV-2. The prospective study material was composed of cDNA or gDNA derived from T cells, B-cell-depleted T cells, or PBMCs. Subjects who had been exposed to COVID-19, were actively infected with it, or had recovered from it provided the deeply sampled blood TCRbeta repertoires that made up the dataset. Where available, HLA class I and class II types were taken from metadata supplied by the sample provider and were not determined by assay-based typing. Study-wide findings and limitations: How much clinical and demographic metadata was included differed by source and by participant, and the metadata was provided uncurated.

TCRbeta CDR3 regions were amplified from genomic DNA by means of the immunoSEQ Assay, a bias-controlled multiplex PCR. From the authors' description of their analysis: The number of nucleated cells in each sample was estimated from the amplification of reference gene primers within the assay. To quantify the absolute abundance of each unique TCRbeta CDR3 rearrangement, sequence reads were collapsed and filtered. For each sample, productive Simpson clonality was calculated as the square root of Simpson's diversity index over productive rearrangements. TCRdb took over this immuneACCESS table, retaining in-frame rearrangements with V and J assigned. Such tables are incomplete; in checked studies, under half of the missing clones stem from an unresolved V gene, and the remainder is unexplained. For V, J and clone size, that table is used; D and trimming come from the DNA. In this sample the table shows 150,000 to 250,000 clones, approximately 90% of which occur a single time. The ten largest clones capture approximately 2.1% of the sample.

Participants in the prospective study were enrolled through a virtual design, were aged roughly 18 to 100 years, and lived in approximately 24 United States geographic areas. In the prospective study, participants were assigned to cohorts based on the clinical history participants reported in a screening survey and a study questionnaire. For ImmuneRACE Cohort 3, a participant was defined as recovered based on two consecutive negative NP/OP PCR tests, clearance by a healthcare professional, or resolution of symptoms. In the prospective study, mobile phlebotomists collected whole blood, serum and a nasopharyngeal or oropharyngeal swab from each participant. Prospective study participants could optionally give additional blood draws and questionnaires over an approximately two-month period. Prospective study blood samples were shipped either frozen or at room temperature before DNA extraction. Material: PBMCs or T cells enriched from blood (not recorded which). The sequence was obtained from a woman aged 25-40 years who had recovered from COVID-19.

The DNA sequence reads TGTGCCAGCAGCTGGACGACCGGGACTGTAGATAATTCACCCCTCCACTTT. It translates as CASSWTTGTVDNSPLHF. This chain joins TRBV7-9 to TRBJ1-6; the D gene is perhaps TRBD1, on 5 matching bases. Measured from the cysteine to the phenylalanine, the CDR3 is 17 residues long. Solely the CDR3 DNA is kept, with 51 bases framed from the first base. The V end loses 4 bases and the J end loses 5 bases, and a stretch of 18 bases separates them. From the germline V gene (reference sequence), CDR1 is SEHNR and CDR2 is FQNEAQ.